This T cell receptor (beta chain) was found in a study of shared T cell receptors in the human thymus (dated by TCRdb to the early 2020s). Study-wide context: The study examined how the human thymus generates shared, self-reactive T-cell receptor alpha chains.

The library was obtained by the immunoSEQ multiplex PCR assay. Entries here come from immuneACCESS through TCRdb and include only in-frame sequences with V and J called. Some clones fail to appear in such tables; in the studies checked, an unresolved V gene covers under half of the shortfall, and the cause of the remainder is unknown. The sample contains 720,000 or so clones, 70% to 90% of them found a single time. 0.0095% to 0.013% of the sample is in the top ten clones. On this clone itself: Its specific antigen is unknown. No qualities accompany the bases; no much larger clone lies one base away.

At the junction V is shortened by 3 bases and J by 4 bases, with 10 bases in between. From the germline V gene, CDR1 is MNHNS and CDR2 is SASEGT. The CDR3 goes from the cysteine to the phenylalanine over 13 residues. Here the CDR3 DNA is all that survives: 39 bases in frame from base 1. The same sample was also studied in work on human thymus T cells. As the second paper documents: The donors were immunologically healthy infants in Finland who had open corrective cardiac surgery for congenital heart defects. Thymus tissue was collected as surgical resects that were removed during corrective cardiac surgery. Usage of V and J gene segments appeared to be biased in both the thymic and the peripheral blood repertoires. The related research found that thymic TCR repertoires overlapped highly between unrelated individuals. TCR alpha and beta repertoires from about 8 infant thymus samples and a few related peripheral blood samples were characterized in the study. The infant donors were about 6 to 244 days old, and the cohort included roughly six males and two females. Thymocytes were released mechanically from tissue and stored at -70 °C as pellets of roughly 8.5-32 million cells. Genomic DNA was extracted from frozen cell pellets with a QIAsymphony instrument. Using the immunoSEQ multiplex PCR assay, the TCRB and TCRAD loci were amplified from a standardized quantity of quality-controlled genomic DNA. The amplicons spanned the V(D)J region and were long enough to cover the CDR3 and allow V and J genes to be identified. The amplicons were sequenced on an Illumina platform via the commercial immunoSEQ service. Primer bias and sequencing errors were corrected as previously described, and TCRAD and TCRB definitions were based on the IMGT database. Repertoires were analysed with immunoSEQ Analyzer 3.0 and VDJTools, covering basic statistics, V/J segment usage, diversity estimates, rarefaction and pairwise overlap. To estimate diversity, the Chao1, ChaoE, Efron-Thisted, Shannon and inverse Simpson indices were applied, and diversity was also estimated on datasets down-sampled to the smallest sample. Repertoire overlap used strict matching of CDR3 nucleotide sequence, V gene and J gene, with Jaccard-based multidimensional scaling clustering. On average, thymus samples gave 750,000 to 950,000 unique TCRB clonotypes, whereas blood samples gave about 84,000.

Source material: thymocytes. This receptor was identified in a girl in the first two years of life with a congenital heart defect. Donor details come from another sample of the same person, matched by shared clones. The V gene is TRBV6-1 and the J gene is TRBJ2-7; the D gene is possibly TRBD1, with 5 bases matching. The nucleotide sequence is given as TGTGCCAGCAGTGAGCAGGGTGGTTACGAGCAGTACTTC. The encoded protein is CASSEQGGYEQYF.